A single sample is the source of the 22 T cell receptor beta chains below, sequenced in a study of blood T cell repertoires in COVID-19. Repertoires were generated with immunoSEQ multiplex PCR, while TCRdb's copy carries only in-frame clones and drops some. This table holds under 250,000 clones, 90% to 95% found once. The specimen sequenced was peripheral blood. Every receptor here comes from a young man with acute or convalescent COVID-19.

Comments on this clone: The sample holds other DNA sequences that translate to the same CDR3. The J gene is TRBJ1-6, the V gene TRBV28; D is perhaps TRBD1 (6 bases). CDR1 MDHEN and CDR2 SYDVKM come from the germline V gene. V lost 3 bases and J 4 bases, leaving 7 bases between the germline ends. This CDR3 is 14 amino acids long. CDR3 DNA sequence: TGTGCCAGCAGTTTCGACAGGTATAATTCACCCCTCCACTTT. Its translation is CASSFDRYNSPLHF.

The CDR3 DNA follows: TGTGCCTGGAGTCGACAGGGGCTCCAGCCCCAGCATTTT. Protein: CAWSRQGLQPQHF. The rearrangement joins TRBV30 to TRBJ1-5; 8 nucleotides align to TRBD1. This CDR3 is 13 amino acids long. Germline trimming cut 2 bases from V and 7 bases from J; bases unmatched to any gene: 4. CDR1 is GTSNPN and CDR2 is SVGIG in the germline V gene (reference sequence). Full variable domain (remainder filled in from reference TRBV30 and TRBJ1-5): SQTIHQWPATLVQPVGSPLSLECTVEGTSNPNLYWYRQAAGRGLQLLFYSVGIGQISSEVPQNLSASRPQDRQFILSSKKLLLSDSGFYLCAWSRQGLQPQHFGDGTRLSIL.

The genes are TRBV6-4 and TRBJ1-3, with 7 positions matching TRBD1. Trimming removed 6 bases from V and 0 bases from J; junction bases left unmatched: 5. This CDR3 comprises 15 residues. CDR1 is MRHNA, CDR2 SNTAGT, per germline. CDR3 DNA: TGTGCCAGCAGAGGACAGGAGCCCTCTGGAAACACCATATATTTT. Amino acid sequence: CASRGQEPSGNTIYF.

The chain links TRBV7-8 to TRBJ1-6; 10 bases map to TRBD1. Germline CDR1 reads SGHVS; CDR2 reads FQNEAQ. The V segment lost 3 bases and the J segment 10 bases; nucleotides outside the gene matches: 9. This CDR3 has 16 residues. DNA of the CDR3: TGTGCCAGCAGCTTCGACAGGGGGCTCCCTGGCTCACCCCTCCACTTT. This translates into CASSFDRGLPGSPLHF.

The rearrangement uses TRBV6-5 and TRBJ2-7, with TRBD1 as a possible D gene (6 bases). The CDR3 extends over 14 amino acids. Germline V gene sequence: CDR1 MNHEY, CDR2 SVGAGI. Trimming cost V 5 bases and J 4 bases, with 15 bases left between them. The CDR3: CASSTRDNYYEQYF. CDR3 nucleotides: TGTGCCAGCAGTACCCGGGACAACTATTACGAGCAGTACTTC.

The chain carries TRBV11-3 and TRBJ2-5, with 10 bases identical to TRBD2. CDR3 length equals 14 residues. Germline V gene sequence: CDR1 SGHNT, CDR2 YENEEA. The junction had 5 bases not matched to a gene; V was cut back by 5 bases and J by 5 bases. CDR3 amino acids: CASSQREGPETQYF. CDR3 in DNA: TGTGCCAGCAGCCAGCGGGAGGGGCCGGAGACCCAGTACTTC.

This chain joins TRBV5-1 and TRBJ1-6; D unresolved. V lost 2 bases, J lost 10 bases, and 10 bases lay in between. The CDR3 spans 13 residues. The germline CDR1 and CDR2 sequences are SGHRS and YFSETQ. The CDR3 spells CASSFGVRSPLHF. For the CDR3, the DNA is TGCGCCAGCAGCTTCGGGGTGAGGTCACCCCTCCACTTT.

The rearrangement uses TRBV30 and TRBJ1-5; no clear D gene. V was shortened by 1 base and J by 4 bases, with 11 bases between the two germline ends. This CDR3 region has 14 residues. The germline gives CDR1 GTSNPN, CDR2 SVGIG (reference sequence). This chain's CDR3 is CAWSALSGNQPQHF. The CDR3 DNA follows: TGTGCCTGGAGTGCTTTATCGGGTAATCAGCCCCAGCATTTT.

The gene calls are TRBV24-1 and TRBJ2-1, with 7 bases that match TRBD2. The junction had 5 bases not matched to a gene; V was cut back by 7 bases and J by 3 bases. Germline V lookup: CDR1 KGHDR, CDR2 SFDVKD. The CDR3 loop spans 14 amino acids. In DNA form, the CDR3 reads TGTGCCACCAGCAACGGCGGGGGCTACAATGAGCAGTTCTTC. As protein: CATSNGGGYNEQFF.

CDR3 protein: CASSLGDRVYGYTF. The CDR3 nucleotides are TGCGCCAGCAGCTTGGGGGACAGGGTCTATGGCTACACCTTC. The J gene is TRBJ1-2, the V gene TRBV5-1; 9 positions match TRBD1. The CDR3 is 14 amino acids. Germline CDR1 is SGHRS and CDR2 is YFSETQ. The V and J ends lost 0 bases and 4 bases, in that order; junction bases with no gene match: 1.

The V gene is TRBV9, the J gene TRBJ1-3, with a possible D match to TRBD1 (6 bases). The CDR3 extends over 18 amino acids. Trimming cost V 0 bases and J 6 bases, with 22 bases left between them. From germline, CDR1 is SGDLS and CDR2 YYNGEE. CDR3 in amino acids: CASSVDPGQRWNSNTIYF. CDR3 in DNA: TGTGCCAGCAGCGTAGATCCCGGACAGAGATGGAATTCAAACACCATATATTTT. Complete variable domain (other parts from reference TRBV9 and TRBJ1-3): DSGVTQTPKHLITATGQRVTLRCSPRSGDLSVYWYQQSLDQGLQFLIQYYNGEERAKGNILERFSAQQFPDLHSELNLSSLELGDSALYFCASSVDPGQRWNSNTIYFGEGSWLTVV.

J is TRBJ1-1 and V is TRBV24-1; 7 bases align to TRBD1. This CDR3 region has 16 residues. J gave up 0 bases and V 2 bases, and 5 bases lay outside the gene matches. Per germline, CDR1 KGHDR and CDR2 SFDVKD. CDR3 bases: TGTGCCACCAGTGATTCCTCAGGGGGTATGAACACTGAAGCTTTCTTT. Translated: CATSDSSGGMNTEAFF.

The chain recombines TRBV6-6 with TRBJ1-1; TRBD1 matches 8 bases. Germline V gene data show CDR1 as MNHNY and CDR2 as SVGAGI (reference sequence). Unmatched junction bases numbered 3, after V lost 6 bases and J lost 6 bases. The CDR3 sequence is 12 residues long. For the CDR3, the DNA is TGTGCCAGCAGGACACAGGGGGCTGAAGCTTTCTTT. This sequence encodes CASRTQGAEAFF.

This rearrangement joins TRBV5-8 to TRBJ2-1; weak D call: TRBD1 (6 bases). The germline V and J ends were trimmed by 8 bases and 4 bases, with 13 bases remaining between them. From germline, CDR1 is SGHTS and CDR2 YDEGEE. This CDR3 comprises 13 residues. CDR3 sequence reads: CASGQTNYNEQFF. In nucleotides, the CDR3 is TGTGCCAGTGGACAGACTAATTACAATGAGCAGTTCTTC.

The J gene is TRBJ1-5, the V gene TRBV28, with D unresolved. This CDR3 spans 12 amino acids. V dropped 4 bases and J dropped 8 bases, with 9 bases sitting between them. Germline V lookup: CDR1 MDHEN, CDR2 SYDVKM. The CDR3 DNA follows: TGTGCCAGCAGTTCCCCTCACAAGCCCCAGCATTTT. Amino acids: CASSSPHKPQHF.

This chain links TRBV5-1 with TRBJ1-5; TRBD1 matches 8 bases. J lost 10 bases, V lost 0 bases, and 3 bases had no gene match. Germline V gene data show CDR1 as SGHRS and CDR2 as YFSETQ. This CDR3 has 13 amino acids. The CDR3 here is CASSLDRGAPQHF. CDR3 coding DNA: TGCGCCAGCAGCTTGGACAGGGGGGCCCCCCAGCATTTT.

V and J are TRBV3-1 (or the pseudogene TRBV3-2) and TRBJ2-1, with a weak D call TRBD2 (5 bases). Looked up from germline, CDR1 is LGHDT and CDR2 is YNNKEL (reference sequence). V was clipped by 0 bases and J by 0 bases, with 12 bases between them. CDR3 length: 17 amino acids. CDR3 sequence: CASSQDGRAYSYNEQFF. As DNA, the CDR3 is TGTGCCAGCAGCCAAGATGGGCGGGCCTACTCCTACAATGAGCAGTTCTTC.

Turning to this clone: Other DNA sequences in the sample encode the same CDR3. This chain joins TRBV6-5 and TRBJ2-7; 7 bases map to TRBD1. Germline lookup yields CDR1 MNHEY and CDR2 SVGAGI. V dropped 8 bases and J dropped 0; count of bases not matched to a gene: 1. This CDR3 has 12 amino acids. This CDR3 is CASRDSSYEQYF. CDR3 in DNA: TGTGCCAGCCGGGACAGCTCCTACGAGCAGTACTTC.

The chain couples TRBV30 to TRBJ2-7; TRBD2 might be the D (5 bases). The CDR3 covers 11 residues. Per the germline V gene, CDR1 is GTSNPN and CDR2 is SVGIG (reference sequence). Trimming left V 7 bases short and J 3 bases short, with 10 bases between. CDR3 DNA sequence: TGTGCCTCCCAGGAGGTCTACGAGCAGTACTTC. Translation gives CASQEVYEQYF.

This rearrangement joins TRBV27 to TRBJ2-1; 9 bases line up with TRBD2. The CDR3 length is 16 residues. The V gene end was trimmed by 6 bases and the J gene end by 3 bases; junction bases not matched to a gene: 9. The V gene's germline CDR1 is MNHEY and CDR2 SMNVEV (reference sequence). The CDR3 nucleotides are TGTGCCAGCAGCCCCGTGACTAGCGGTAACTACAATGAGCAGTTCTTC. Protein product: CASSPVTSGNYNEQFF.

This CDR3 reads CASRRKGQGNNEQFF. Here the CDR3 DNA reads TGTGCCAGCAGGCGGAAGGGACAGGGGAACAATGAGCAGTTCTTC. The V and J genes are TRBV6-5 and TRBJ2-1, with 10 bases lining up with TRBD1. Germline values: CDR1 MNHEY, CDR2 SVGAGI. The CDR3 runs to 15 residues. The V segment lost 6 bases and the J segment 5 bases; nucleotides outside the gene matches: 7.

This sequence joins TRBV7-9 and TRBJ2-1; TRBD2 matches at 8 bases. The CDR3 is made up of 16 amino acids. CDR1 and CDR2 from the germline V gene are SEHNR and FQNEAQ (reference sequence). Trimming at V came to 5 bases and at J to 7 bases, leaving 13 bases not matched to a gene. CDR3 sequence: CASSSTGTSESNEQFF. CDR3 coding DNA: TGTGCCAGCAGCAGCACCGGGACTAGTGAATCTAATGAGCAGTTCTTC.